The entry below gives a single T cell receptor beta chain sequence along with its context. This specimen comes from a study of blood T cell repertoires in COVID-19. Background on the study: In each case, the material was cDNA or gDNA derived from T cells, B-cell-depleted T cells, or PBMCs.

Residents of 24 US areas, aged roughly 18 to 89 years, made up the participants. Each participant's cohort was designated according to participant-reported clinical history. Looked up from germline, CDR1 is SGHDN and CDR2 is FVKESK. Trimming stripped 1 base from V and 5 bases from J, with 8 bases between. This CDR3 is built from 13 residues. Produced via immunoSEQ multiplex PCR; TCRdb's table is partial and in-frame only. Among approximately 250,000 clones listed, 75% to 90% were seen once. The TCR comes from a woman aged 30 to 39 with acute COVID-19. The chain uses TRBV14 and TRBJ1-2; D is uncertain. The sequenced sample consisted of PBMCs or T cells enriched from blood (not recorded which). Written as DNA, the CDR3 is TGTGCCAGCAGCCAAGTGAGAGGATATGGCTACACCTTC. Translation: CASSQVRGYGYTF.